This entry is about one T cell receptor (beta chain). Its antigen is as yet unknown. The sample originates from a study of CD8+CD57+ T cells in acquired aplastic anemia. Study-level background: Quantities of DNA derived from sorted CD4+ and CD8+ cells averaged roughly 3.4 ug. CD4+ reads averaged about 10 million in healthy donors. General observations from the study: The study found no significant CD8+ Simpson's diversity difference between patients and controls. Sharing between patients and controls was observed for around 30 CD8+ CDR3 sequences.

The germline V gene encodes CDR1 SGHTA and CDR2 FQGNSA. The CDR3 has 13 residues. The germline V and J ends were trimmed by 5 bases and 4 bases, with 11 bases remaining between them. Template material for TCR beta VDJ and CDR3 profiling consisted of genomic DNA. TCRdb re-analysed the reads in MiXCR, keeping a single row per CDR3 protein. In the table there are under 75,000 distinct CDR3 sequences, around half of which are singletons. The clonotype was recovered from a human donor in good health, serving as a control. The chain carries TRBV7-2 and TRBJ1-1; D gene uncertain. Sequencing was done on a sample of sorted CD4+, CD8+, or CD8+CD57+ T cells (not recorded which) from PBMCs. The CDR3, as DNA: TGTGCCAGCAGCACTAAAAAGGGCACTGAAGCTTTCTTT. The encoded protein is CASSTKKGTEAFF.